A selection of T cell receptor beta chains follows, all from one sample in a study of blood T cell repertoires in COVID-19. The method was immunoSEQ multiplex PCR; TCRdb's version includes in-frame clones alone and lacks a portion of them. This sample carries around 340,000 clones, about 86% of them seen once, and the ten largest clones take about 7.1%. The sequencing sample was made of peripheral blood. All receptors derive from a woman aged 60 to 75 with COVID-19, enrolled during active disease. The CDR3 runs from the conserved cysteine through the conserved F or W. D genes are given only for firm matches. Size tells how often a clone was seen (once, few, many) or the class of an expanded clone, and some rows leave it out.

d_call: TRBD2; v_call: TRBV3-1/TRBV3-2; j_call: TRBJ2-7; cdr3_length: 14; clone_size: few; cdr3_nt: TGTGCCAGCAACCGTGGGACTAGCGGGGGCGAGCAGTACTTC; cdr3_aa: CASNRGTSGGEQYF
d_call: TRBD1; v_call: TRBV6-4; j_call: TRBJ1-1; cdr3_length: 14; clone_size: NA; cdr3_nt: TGTGCCAGCAGAAGACAGGGATGGAACACTGAAGCTTTCTTT; cdr3_aa: CASRRQGWNTEAFF
d_call: TRBD2; v_call: TRBV19; j_call: TRBJ2-4; cdr3_length: 16; clone_size: NA; cdr3_nt: TGTGCCAGTAGTATAAGCGGGACGGGACTGCAAAACATTCAGTACTTC; cdr3_aa: CASSISGTGLQNIQYF
d_call: NA; v_call: TRBV6-2/TRBV6-3; j_call: TRBJ1-1; cdr3_length: 14; clone_size: NA; cdr3_nt: TGTGCCAGCAGTTACTTGTACATGAACACTGAAGCTTTCTTT; cdr3_aa: CASSYLYMNTEAFF
d_call: TRBD1; v_call: TRBV5-4; j_call: TRBJ1-3; cdr3_length: 16; clone_size: NA; cdr3_nt: TGTGCCAGCAGCTTGGCAGGCAGGGGGATTGGAAACACCATATATTTT; cdr3_aa: CASSLAGRGIGNTIYF
d_call: TRBD2; v_call: TRBV11-3; j_call: TRBJ2-1; cdr3_length: 20; clone_size: NA; cdr3_nt: TGTGCCAGCAGCTTAGAACGGTGGGGGACTAGCGGGGCTACCTACAATGAGCAGTTCTTC; cdr3_aa: CASSLERWGTSGATYNEQFF
d_call: NA; v_call: TRBV7-3; j_call: TRBJ2-2; cdr3_length: 14; clone_size: NA; cdr3_nt: TGTGCCAGCAGCTCGGGGGCGAACACCGGGGAGCTGTTTTTT; cdr3_aa: CASSSGANTGELFF
d_call: NA; v_call: TRBV11-3; j_call: TRBJ1-1; cdr3_length: 16; clone_size: NA; cdr3_nt: TGTGCCAGCAGCCGGAGGTTGAGGAGCCCCGGCACTGAAGCTTTCTTT; cdr3_aa: CASSRRLRSPGTEAFF
d_call: NA; v_call: TRBV2; j_call: TRBJ2-7; cdr3_length: 13; clone_size: NA; cdr3_nt: TGTGCCAGTACGGGGGTCGTTTTGGGAGAGCAGTACTTC; cdr3_aa: CASTGVVLGEQYF
d_call: NA; v_call: TRBV7-3; j_call: TRBJ1-1; cdr3_length: 12; clone_size: NA; cdr3_nt: TGTGCCAGCAGCGAGGGCGGCACTGAAGCTTTCTTT; cdr3_aa: CASSEGGTEAFF
d_call: NA; v_call: TRBV7-2; j_call: TRBJ2-7; cdr3_length: 15; clone_size: NA; cdr3_nt: TGTGCCAGCAGCTTCAAGGGGGACATCACCTACGAGCAGTACTTC; cdr3_aa: CASSFKGDITYEQYF
d_call: NA; v_call: TRBV6-2/TRBV6-3; j_call: TRBJ2-1; cdr3_length: 17; clone_size: NA; cdr3_nt: TGTGCCAGCAGTTACTCTGCGCGGGGCCTACCCTACAATGAGCAGTTCTTC; cdr3_aa: CASSYSARGLPYNEQFF
d_call: NA; v_call: TRBV11-3; j_call: TRBJ1-3; cdr3_length: 14; clone_size: few; cdr3_nt: TGTGCCAGCAGCCTGGGACTAGCTGGAAACACCATATATTTT; cdr3_aa: CASSLGLAGNTIYF
d_call: TRBD1; v_call: TRBV5-1; j_call: TRBJ1-6; cdr3_length: 16; clone_size: NA; cdr3_nt: TGCGCCAGCAGCTTTGACAGGGCCTCCTATAATTTACCCCTCCACTTT; cdr3_aa: CASSFDRASYNLPLHF
d_call: TRBD2; v_call: TRBV3-1/TRBV3-2; j_call: TRBJ2-7; cdr3_length: 16; clone_size: NA; cdr3_nt: TGTGCCAGCAGCCAAGATCTAGCGGGGGGGATAGACGAGCAGTACTTC; cdr3_aa: CASSQDLAGGIDEQYF
d_call: NA; v_call: TRBV29-1; j_call: TRBJ1-2; cdr3_length: 12; clone_size: NA; cdr3_nt: TGCAGCGTTGAACCAGGGGCCTATGGCTACACCTTC; cdr3_aa: CSVEPGAYGYTF
d_call: NA; v_call: TRBV20-1; j_call: TRBJ2-1; cdr3_length: 14; clone_size: NA; cdr3_nt: TGCAGTGCTAGTAAGGCGGGGAACTACAATGAGCAGTTCTTC; cdr3_aa: CSASKAGNYNEQFF
d_call: NA; v_call: TRBV3-1/TRBV3-2; j_call: TRBJ2-2; cdr3_length: 15; clone_size: NA; cdr3_nt: TGTGCCAGCAGCCCAGGGCCCCGAGACACCGGGGAGCTGTTTTTT; cdr3_aa: CASSPGPRDTGELFF
d_call: NA; v_call: TRBV4-2; j_call: TRBJ1-1; cdr3_length: 16; clone_size: NA; cdr3_nt: TGTGCCAGCAGCTCCCGGACAGCGTTCATGAACACTGAAGCTTTCTTT; cdr3_aa: CASSSRTAFMNTEAFF
d_call: NA; v_call: TRBV5-5; j_call: TRBJ1-1; cdr3_length: 12; clone_size: NA; cdr3_nt: TGTGCCAGCAGCCGACAGAACACTGAAGCTTTCTTT; cdr3_aa: CASSRQNTEAFF
d_call: NA; v_call: TRBV5-1; j_call: TRBJ2-7; cdr3_length: 16; clone_size: NA; cdr3_nt: TGCGCCAGCAGCTTGGCCCAGTCTAGCGTCGTCCACGAGCAGTACTTC; cdr3_aa: CASSLAQSSVVHEQYF
d_call: TRBD1; v_call: TRBV18; j_call: TRBJ1-1; cdr3_length: 14; clone_size: NA; cdr3_nt: TGTGCCAGCTCACCGACAGGGTACAACACTGAAGCTTTCTTT; cdr3_aa: CASSPTGYNTEAFF
d_call: NA; v_call: TRBV19; j_call: TRBJ2-7; cdr3_length: 15; clone_size: NA; cdr3_nt: TGTGCCAGTAGTATTGGGCAGCTGAGCTCCTACGAGCAGTACTTC; cdr3_aa: CASSIGQLSSYEQYF
d_call: NA; v_call: TRBV7-8; j_call: TRBJ1-1; cdr3_length: 13; clone_size: NA; cdr3_nt: TGTGCCAGCAGCCTGGGGGGAGACACTGAAGCTTTCTTT; cdr3_aa: CASSLGGDTEAFF
d_call: NA; v_call: TRBV19; j_call: TRBJ2-5; cdr3_length: 14; clone_size: NA; cdr3_nt: TGTGCCAGTAGTCCCCTTGGGGCCCAGGAGACCCAGTACTTC; cdr3_aa: CASSPLGAQETQYF
d_call: TRBD1; v_call: TRBV6-7; j_call: TRBJ1-5; cdr3_length: 17; clone_size: NA; cdr3_nt: TGTGCCAGCAGACGGGACAGGGGGGAAGTTAGCAATCAGCCCCAGCATTTT; cdr3_aa: CASRRDRGEVSNQPQHF